The rows below give T cell receptor beta chains drawn from one sample of a study of shared clonotypes between healthy human individuals. The assay was immunoSEQ multiplex PCR, and TCRdb's table has in-frame clones only and misses some. The sample contains hundreds of thousands of clones, about 96% of which appear only once. Sequencing input: naive CD8+ T cells sorted from blood. The receptors originated from a woman in her twenties or thirties in good health. The CDR3 runs from the conserved cysteine through the conserved F or W. Fields, in order: V gene, clone size, D gene, J gene, CDR3 protein, CDR3 DNA. A D gene is named only where the DNA matches it firmly. Size is omitted from some rows. Given values are once, few, many or a class for expanded clones.

TRBV28,.,.,TRBJ2-7,CASSFSGTASYEQYF,TGTGCCAGCAGTTTTTCGGGGACGGCGTCCTACGAGCAGTACTTC
TRBV7-7,.,.,TRBJ2-5,CASSFEDRPQETQYF,TGTGCCAGCAGCTTCGAAGACAGACCCCAAGAGACCCAGTACTTC
TRBV19,.,.,TRBJ1-2,CASSIVSGSSGYTF,TGTGCCAGTAGTATAGTGTCCGGGTCGAGCGGCTACACCTTC
TRBV27,.,.,TRBJ1-3,CASSPMAGSGNTIYF,TGTGCCAGCAGTCCCATGGCTGGCTCTGGAAACACCATATATTTT
TRBV7-9,.,.,TRBJ2-1,CASSLGVNEQFF,TGTGCCAGCAGCTTAGGCGTCAATGAGCAGTTCTTC
TRBV28,.,.,TRBJ2-1,CASSLRGINEQFF,TGTGCCAGCAGTTTACGGGGTATCAATGAGCAGTTCTTC
TRBV29-1,.,TRBD2,TRBJ2-1,CSVEGGRGFSYNEQFF,TGCAGCGTTGAAGGCGGGAGGGGCTTTTCCTACAATGAGCAGTTCTTC
TRBV7-9,.,.,TRBJ2-2,CASSLSDTGELFF,TGTGCCAGCAGCTTATCGGACACCGGGGAGCTGTTTTTT
TRBV5-8,.,.,TRBJ2-7,CASSLGTYEQYF,TGTGCCAGCAGCTTGGGCACCTACGAGCAGTACTTC
TRBV5-6,.,.,TRBJ1-5,CASSLGNSLRAQHF,TGTGCCAGCAGCTTGGGGAACAGCCTTAGGGCCCAGCATTTT
TRBV11-2,.,TRBD2,TRBJ2-1,CASSLAGAGNEQFF,TGTGCCAGCAGCTTAGCGGGAGCGGGGAATGAGCAGTTCTTC
TRBV27,.,.,TRBJ2-7,CASKPGPKAHEQYF,TGTGCCAGTAAACCGGGACCCAAAGCACACGAGCAGTACTTC
TRBV18,.,.,TRBJ2-7,CASSLAVTYEQYF,TGTGCCAGCTCACTAGCGGTCACCTACGAGCAGTACTTC
TRBV11-2,.,TRBD1,TRBJ2-7,CASSSGRDRVYEQYF,TGTGCCAGCAGCTCAGGGAGGGACAGGGTCTACGAGCAGTACTTC
TRBV19,.,TRBD1,TRBJ2-7,CATLGQGTYEQYF,TGTGCCACCCTGGGACAGGGAACCTACGAGCAGTACTTC
TRBV28,.,TRBD2,TRBJ2-1,CASSFPTSGVKNEQFF,TGTGCCAGCAGTTTTCCCACTAGCGGGGTAAAAAATGAGCAGTTCTTC
TRBV21-1,.,.,TRBJ1-5,CASRRTGGYRPQHF,TGTGCCAGCAGGAGGACAGGGGGGTATCGGCCCCAGCATTTT
TRBV7-9,once,.,TRBJ2-1,CASSPFEQFF,TGTGCCAGCAGCCCTTTTGAGCAGTTCTTC
TRBV15,.,.,TRBJ2-5,CATSRGVADQETQYF,TGTGCCACCAGCAGAGGGGTAGCGGATCAAGAGACCCAGTACTTC
TRBV5-1,.,.,TRBJ2-5,CASRRRETQYF,TGCGCCAGCAGGAGACGGGAGACCCAGTACTTC
TRBV7-3,.,.,TRBJ2-1,CASSPGGDEQFF,TGTGCCAGCAGCCCCGGCGGCGATGAGCAGTTCTTC
TRBV28,.,.,TRBJ2-7,CASSPGTLYEQYF,TGTGCCAGCAGTCCCGGGACACTATACGAGCAGTACTTC
TRBV6-6,.,.,TRBJ1-2,CASRGTGYYGYTF,TGTGCCAGCAGAGGAACAGGGTACTATGGCTACACCTTC
TRBV13,.,TRBD2,TRBJ2-2,CASSFQTGRGLSGELFF,TGTGCCAGCAGCTTCCAAACGGGGAGGGGCCTATCCGGGGAGCTGTTTTTT
TRBV7-9,.,.,TRBJ2-2,CASSFPLSGPGELFF,TGTGCCAGCAGCTTTCCCCTCTCCGGGCCCGGGGAGCTGTTTTTT
TRBV20-1,.,.,TRBJ2-3,CSAPTDTQYF,TGCAGTGCTCCCACAGATACGCAGTATTTT
TRBV10-2,.,.,TRBJ2-7,CASSELRTTYEQYF,TGCGCCAGCAGTGAGCTCAGGACGACCTACGAGCAGTACTTC
TRBV6-5,.,.,TRBJ2-7,CAGGQSAYEQYF,TGTGCCGGCGGACAGTCGGCTTACGAGCAGTACTTC